The 19 T cell receptor beta chains reported below all come from one sample, sequenced in a study of blood T cell repertoires in COVID-19 (TCRdb year 2020). Libraries were made using the immunoSEQ multiplex PCR assay. This immuneACCESS table, as held by TCRdb, lists in-frame sequences with V and J called but not all clones. Of the missing ones, under half trace to an unresolved V gene in checked studies; the others have no known cause. For this sample the table gives about 90,000 clones, of which 72% were detected only once. The ten top clones hold roughly 14% of the sample. The sequencing sample was made of peripheral blood. Receptors originate from a woman older than 75 with acute or convalescent COVID-19.

This chain joins TRBV5-1 and TRBJ2-7; 7 bases fit TRBD1. Germline V gives CDR1 SGHRS, CDR2 YFSETQ. The J segment lost 2 bases and the V segment lost 0 bases, leaving 5 bases of the junction unmatched. The CDR3 length is 15 residues. In DNA, the CDR3 is TGCGCCAGCAGCTTGGTGACAGGGCCGACCTACGAGCAGTACTTC. Translated, it gives CASSLVTGPTYEQYF.

The chain carries TRBV24-1 and TRBJ1-2; D is uncertain. Trimming removed 6 bases at V and 4 bases at J, with 5 bases between. The germline V gene encodes CDR1 KGHDR and CDR2 SFDVKD. The CDR3 sequence is 11 residues long. Written as DNA, the CDR3 is TGTGCCACCAGTCCGGGCTATGGCTACACCTTC. Translation gives CATSPGYGYTF.

This chain uses TRBV6-1 with TRBJ1-4; D unclear. Germline assignment: CDR1 MNHNS and CDR2 SASEGT. Trimming took 3 bases from V and 4 from J, leaving 9 bases between them. The CDR3 length is 14 residues. The CDR3 nucleotides are TGTGCCAGCAGTGACCCGGGGATTAATGAAAAACTGTTTTTT. Translating it yields CASSDPGINEKLFF.

The rearrangement uses TRBV7-2 and TRBJ1-2; 8 bases fit TRBD1. Germline CDR1 reads SGHTA; CDR2 reads FQGNSA. Trimming removed 2 bases from V and 3 bases from J; junction bases left unmatched: 8. There are 16 residues in the CDR3. CDR3: CASSLSTTGAHYGYTF. DNA for the CDR3: TGTGCCAGCAGCTTATCTACGACAGGGGCTCACTATGGCTACACCTTC.

The chain carries TRBV6-6 and TRBJ1-2; 9 nucleotides match TRBD1. Germline V gives CDR1 MNHNY, CDR2 SVGAGI (reference sequence). CDR3 length equals 15 residues. V gave up 7 bases and J gave up 4 bases; unmatched junction bases: 10. The CDR3 DNA reads TGTGCCAGCATTCTTGGGACAGGGCTTAGCTATGGCTACACCTTC. This encodes CASILGTGLSYGYTF.

The rearrangement uses TRBV25-1 and TRBJ2-1; no definite D call. The V and J ends lost 4 bases and 7 bases respectively, with 17 bases between them. Germline V lookup: CDR1 MGHDK, CDR2 SYGVNS. This CDR3 spans 15 amino acids. CDR3 sequence: CASSAKPLYMNEQFF. CDR3 coding DNA: TGTGCCAGCAGTGCGAAACCCCTCTATATGAATGAGCAGTTCTTC.

This clone was counted at least ten times. The chain's CDR3 is CATSTQQAGGPMDEQFF. The CDR3 DNA reads TGTGCCACCAGCACCCAACAAGCGGGGGGGCCTATGGATGAGCAGTTCTTC. J is TRBJ2-1 and V is TRBV15, with 10 bases matching TRBD2. The CDR3 runs 17 residues. Trimming took 4 bases from V and 8 from J; bases not matched to a gene: 14. Per germline, CDR1 LNHNV and CDR2 YYDKDF (reference sequence).

The count of this clone is one. The genes are TRBV24-1 and TRBJ2-2; tentatively, D is TRBD2 (6 bases). CDR1 is KGHDR and CDR2 is SFDVKD in the germline V gene. The CDR3 extends over 14 amino acids. V lost 9 bases and J 3 bases, leaving 13 bases between the germline ends. The CDR3 region has the DNA TGTGCCACCCGCCGGGGGAAGGACACCGGGGAGCTGTTTTTT. It codes for CATRRGKDTGELFF.

The chain uses TRBV15 and TRBJ1-2; no clear D. The CDR3 is 12 residues long. CDR1 and CDR2 from the germline V gene are LNHNV and YYDKDF (reference sequence). Deletions cut 5 bases from V and 5 bases from J, with 9 bases between. CDR3 sequence (DNA): TGTGCCACCAGCGGAGCCAATTATGGCTACACCTTC. Protein sequence: CATSGANYGYTF.

The chain employs TRBV3-1 (or the pseudogene TRBV3-2) and TRBJ2-7, with TRBD1 identical over 7 bases. This CDR3 spans 18 amino acids. Germline V gives CDR1 LGHDT, CDR2 YNNKEL (reference sequence). Trimming took 0 bases from V and 2 from J; bases not matched to a gene: 13. The CDR3 sequence is CASSQDHAQTGKAYEQYF. CDR3 nucleotides: TGTGCCAGCAGCCAAGATCACGCACAGACAGGGAAGGCCTACGAGCAGTACTTC.

The chain carries TRBV5-1 and TRBJ2-3; 9 bases fit TRBD2. V gave up 5 bases and J gave up 4 bases; unmatched junction bases: 5. CDR1 is SGHRS, CDR2 YFSETQ, per germline. This CDR3 region has 14 residues. In DNA form, the CDR3 reads TGCGCCAGCAGTGAGACTAGCGGATCAGATACGCAGTATTTT. Translating it yields CASSETSGSDTQYF.

This chain connects TRBV7-2 to TRBJ1-2, with D perhaps matching TRBD1 (6 bases). Trimming took 2 bases from V and 8 from J, leaving 12 bases between them. CDR3 length: 13 amino acids. CDR1 is SGHTA, CDR2 FQGNSA, per germline. The chain's CDR3 is CASSLRAGVGYTF. The CDR3 nucleotides read TGTGCCAGCAGCTTACGTGCAGGGGTCGGCTACACCTTC.

Here the CDR3 reads CASSPTGATNEKLFF. CDR3 in DNA: TGTGCCAGCAGCCCAACAGGAGCAACTAATGAAAAACTGTTTTTT. This chain joins TRBV5-4 and TRBJ1-4, with D tentatively TRBD1 (5 bases). Germline V CDR1 and CDR2: SGHNT, YYREEE (reference sequence). This CDR3 has 15 amino acids. Trimming removed 4 bases from V and 0 bases from J, with 10 bases in between. The full variable domain, its missing parts supplied by reference TRBV5-4 and TRBJ1-4, is ETGVTQSPTHLIKTRGQQVTLRCSSQSGHNTVSWYQQALGQGPQFIFQYYREEENGRGNFPPRFSGLQFPNYSSELNVNALELDDSALYLCASSPTGATNEKLFFGSGTQLSVL.

The CDR3 coding sequence is TGCGCCAGCAGCCAAGATCGTGTATTAGCTGACAGGGGCTACGAGCAGTACTTC. As protein: CASSQDRVLADRGYEQYF. The chain couples TRBV4-3 to TRBJ2-7, with 8 bases lining up with TRBD1. The CDR3 contains 18 residues. V was clipped by 0 bases and J by 3 bases; unmatched bases: 13. CDR1 is LGHNA, CDR2 YSLEER, per germline.

This clone turned up a few times. The chain joins TRBV18 to TRBJ2-7, with D possibly TRBD1 on 6 matching bases. V was shortened by 8 bases and J by 3 bases, with 14 bases between the two germline ends. CDR1 and CDR2 (germline): KGHSH, LQKENI. CDR3 length equals 13 residues. The CDR3 reads CASGETGHYEQYF. CDR3 sequence (DNA): TGTGCCAGCGGGGAGACAGGACACTACGAGCAGTACTTC.

V and J are TRBV7-2 and TRBJ2-4; the match to TRBD1 covers 8 bases. J lost 6 bases, V lost 8 bases, and 9 bases had no gene match. This CDR3 spans 14 amino acids. Germline lookup yields CDR1 SGHTA and CDR2 FQGNSA. CDR3 loop: CASAPDRALNIQYF. The CDR3 bases are TGTGCCAGCGCCCCGGACAGGGCGTTAAACATTCAGTACTTC. The full variable domain, its missing parts supplied by reference TRBV7-2 and TRBJ2-4, is GAGVSQSPSNKVTEKGKDVELRCDPISGHTALYWYRQSLGQGLEFLIYFQGNSAPDKSGLPSDRFSAERTGGSVSTLTIQRTQQEDSAVYLCASAPDRALNIQYFGAGTRLSVL.

This rearrangement joins TRBV19 to TRBJ2-3; 9 bases are a match to TRBD2. Trimming removed 7 bases from V and 4 bases from J; junction bases left unmatched: 3. Germline CDR1 and CDR2: LNHDA and SQIVND (reference sequence). The CDR3 totals 13 residues. The CDR3 loop is CASTRGGSDTQYF. CDR3 bases: TGTGCCAGTACGCGGGGGGGGTCAGATACGCAGTATTTT.

This clone has a single count. The rearrangement uses TRBV4-2 and TRBJ1-3; D unclear. Trimming cost V 9 bases and J 4 bases, with 19 bases left between them. The CDR3 covers 15 residues. The germline gives CDR1 LGHNA, CDR2 YNFKEQ. CDR3 sequence reads: CASTPRARGGNTIYF. The CDR3, as DNA: TGTGCCAGTACCCCGAGGGCCCGGGGAGGAAACACCATATATTTT.

Only a few counts were recorded for this clone. The chain carries TRBV6-4 and TRBJ2-3; D may be TRBD1 (5 bases). V lost 5 bases and J lost 5, with 11 bases in between. The germline V gene encodes CDR1 MRHNA and CDR2 SNTAGT. CDR3 length: 13 residues. CDR3 nucleotides: TGTGCCAGCAGTATCGAAAGGGGAGATACGCAGTATTTT. The encoded protein is CASSIERGDTQYF.